Listed here is a single T cell receptor (beta chain). What it binds is not known. Germline CDR1 reads LGHDT; CDR2 reads YNNKEL (reference sequence). The CDR3 covers 12 residues. Trimming took off 0 bases at V and 6 bases at J, with 6 bases between the two ends. It was with unique molecular identifiers that the TCRbeta library was prepared. A single record per CDR3 protein comes from TCRdb applying MiXCR to the PCR reads. The sample holds about 300,000 distinct CDR3 sequences, 6.5% to 9% seen once. This specimen belongs to a study of T-cell reconstitution after alpha-beta-depleted transplantation in children. Study-wide results and limits: At day 60, the high TCRbeta diversity found in some patients originated from recipient T cells and thymic progenitors that had survived. A year post-transplant, T-cell counts and diversity derived mostly from newly produced T cells. Reports say that about two months after transplant, the alpha-beta T cells came out of several hundred graft clones that had expanded.

The chain employs TRBV3-1 and TRBJ2-7; TRBD2 is a possible D gene (5 bases). The sequence derives from a female patient aged 2-10 years who had a stem cell transplant for Fanconi anemia, so the T cells may come from the graft donor. The sequencing here drew on peripheral blood, taken 360 days after TCRalphabeta/CD19-depleted stem cell transplant. The DNA of the CDR3 is TGTGCCAGCAGCCAAGAAGGAGGCGAGCAGTACTTC. Protein product: CASSQEGGEQYF.